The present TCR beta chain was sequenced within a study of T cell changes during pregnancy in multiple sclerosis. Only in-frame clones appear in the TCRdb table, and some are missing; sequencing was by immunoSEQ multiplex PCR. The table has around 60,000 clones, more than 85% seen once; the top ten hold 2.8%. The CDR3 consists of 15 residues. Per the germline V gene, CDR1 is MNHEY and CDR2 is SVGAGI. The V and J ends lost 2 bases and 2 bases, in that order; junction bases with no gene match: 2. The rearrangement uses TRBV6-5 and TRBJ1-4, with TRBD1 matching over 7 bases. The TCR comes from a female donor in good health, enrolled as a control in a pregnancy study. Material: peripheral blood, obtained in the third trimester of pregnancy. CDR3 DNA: TGTGCCAGCAGTTACACGACAGGGACTAATGAAAAACTGTTTTTT. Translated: CASSYTTGTNEKLFF.